The text below deals with one T cell receptor (beta chain). This clonotype was picked up a small number of times. Its antigen remains unidentified. No base quality values were provided; no much bigger clone lies one nucleotide off. The time point label, as the study defines it: around 42 days after influenza vaccine administration. This record belongs to a study of response to subunit inactivated influenza vaccine (dated by TCRdb to the late 2010s). For context, the study as a whole: Deep quantitative T cell receptor repertoire profiling was used in the study to track responses to a trivalent subunit inactivated influenza vaccine.

The study at large found these results: According to the authors, only a limited number of new T cells may be recruited by each seasonal influenza vaccination.

Libraries were constructed by RT-PCR. Sequencer: Illumina HiSeq 2500. TCRdb applied fastp at Q25 and MiXCR to the public reads, then kept only in-frame beta chains. CDR3 protein sequences are deduplicated, and each keeps its most common genes and DNA. The sample has some 500,000 distinct CDR3 sequences on record, approximately 13% of them singletons. Over 10% of the sample is held by the ten biggest clonotypes. V and J are trimmed by 3 bases and 8 bases, and the gene matches miss 11 bases of the junction. Reading from cysteine to phenylalanine, the CDR3 counts 15 amino acids. Only the CDR3 region is kept as DNA, spanning 45 bases read in frame from base 1. Based on the germline V gene, the CDR1 and CDR2 sequences are MGHDK and SYGVNS.

The sequence links TRBV25-1 to TRBJ2-3; 7 central bases correspond to TRBD2. This clonotype was sampled from a man between 45 and 60 years old who received an inactivated influenza vaccine. Donor details come from another sample of the same person, matched by shared clones. Sequences were derived from PBMCs from blood, sampled roughly 45 days after vaccination. The CDR3 corresponds to CASSDFTGGPSTQYF. The bases read TGTGCCAGCAGTGATTTCACGGGAGGACCGAGTACGCAGTATTTT.